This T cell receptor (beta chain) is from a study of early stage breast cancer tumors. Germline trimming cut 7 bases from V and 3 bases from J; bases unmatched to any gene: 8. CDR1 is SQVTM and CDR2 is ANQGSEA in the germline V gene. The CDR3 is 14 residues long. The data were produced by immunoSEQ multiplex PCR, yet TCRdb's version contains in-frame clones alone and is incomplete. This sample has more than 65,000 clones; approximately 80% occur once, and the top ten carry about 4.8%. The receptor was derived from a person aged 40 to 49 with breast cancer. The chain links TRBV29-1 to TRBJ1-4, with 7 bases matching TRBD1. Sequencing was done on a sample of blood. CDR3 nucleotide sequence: TGCAGCGCAATAGACAGGGCCTCTAATGAAAAACTGTTTTTT. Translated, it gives CSAIDRASNEKLFF.